This is a list of T cell receptor beta chains from one sample in a study of shared clonotypes between healthy human individuals. The assay was immunoSEQ multiplex PCR, and TCRdb's table has in-frame clones only and misses some. Among some 1,600,000 clones, around 98% were seen once, and the ten largest hold roughly 0.45%. The specimen was naive CD4+ T cells sorted from blood. Receptors were obtained from a man aged 30 to 45 in good health. Each CDR3 is given without its conserved first and last residue.

>TRBV5-1
ASSLALSSSSTDTQY
>TRBV6-1
ASSVTSARSYEQY
>TRBV7-6
ASSLGTGRAYEQY
>TRBV10-3
AISPGLAGRTDTQY
>TRBV29-1
SVEPWTGGFIDEQF
>TRBV15
ATSSGNIQY
>TRBV5-1
ASSRVDPVDEQY
>TRBV5-1
ASSLSGDSNEQF
>TRBV7-9
ASSLMGEVYTIY
>TRBV4-3
ASSQEARGAYNEQF
>TRBV2
ASSGDSYEQY
>TRBV6-6
ASTERGSGNTIY
>TRBV15
ATSRDKLAGYTGELF
>TRBV10-3
AISPHLTGGLGSNQPQH
>TRBV7-9
ASSSVGGYT
>TRBV4-1
ASSLGTVDSYEQY
>TRBV6-4
ASSTLYSRQSRANVLT
>TRBV28
ASSFSTSYEQY
>TRBV6-1
ASSERSEDFRAEQY
>TRBV29-1
SVRQPKETQY
>TRBV28
ASSLPYQPQH
>TRBV4-1
ASSQAGTAGTEAF
>TRBV7-9
ASSQGGGTTYEQY
>TRBV7-9
ASSLHRLAGNNEQF
>TRBV5-1
ASSKDRDVHGYT
>TRBV4-1
ASSQDHSSFEPQH
>TRBV27
ASSLTLYNEQF
>TRBV5-1
ASSSVAGSTDTQY
>TRBV19
ASSIGAASYEQY
>TRBV5-1
ASGPGANPLDTQY
>TRBV7-8
ASSLSVSGYGYT
>TRBV10-1
ASSEGGDLYEQY